This T cell receptor (beta chain) was identified in a study of cytotoxic CD8 clonotypes in ibrutinib-treated CLL. For the study at large: The subjects consisted of about 10 relapsed/refractory and around 15 treatment-naive individuals, with around 17 IGHV unmutated. Study-wide findings and caveats: Baseline clonality exceeded age-matched healthy donors and tracked circulating CD8+ T-cell counts. Higher clonality was seen at ibrutinib response and a return toward baseline at progression. The study found public clonotypes uncommon, contracting or stable on treatment.

The protocol was immunoSEQ multiplex PCR, while the TCRdb copy is restricted to in-frame clones and leaves out a portion. Here the sample spans some 130,000 clones, approximately 90% being singletons. From germline, CDR1 is SGDLS and CDR2 YYNGEE. V was trimmed by 2 bases and J by 2 bases, leaving 12 bases between them. The CDR3 covers 15 residues. Details on this clone: Its antigen is unknown.

This clonotype was obtained from a human donor with chronic lymphocytic leukemia. This specimen consisted of PBMCs, obtained after 12 months of ibrutinib treatment. V and J are TRBV9 and TRBJ2-3; no definite D call. The CDR3 sequence is CASSVADFYTDTQYF. In DNA, the CDR3 is TGTGCCAGCAGCGTGGCCGACTTTTACACAGATACGCAGTATTTT.